This TCR beta chain was recovered during a study of blood T cells in healthy people across ages. Study results and limitations: What prevented conclusive comparison of naive and antigen-experienced cells was that PBMCs were unsorted.

Donors each provided 8 to 10 milliliters of peripheral blood. Per-sample yields of isolated PBMCs were at least 6 million. Primed by a sample-barcoded 5' primer and a J-beta primer mix, a second PCR proceeded for roughly 6 to 12 cycles. CDR3-containing paired-end reads numbering at least 2.5 million came from each sample. TCRdb analysed the 5' RACE reads with MiXCR anew, one entry per CDR3 protein. The top ten hold roughly 23% of the sample, which has 1.5 million to 2 million distinct CDR3 sequences, 39% seen once. CDR1 is SGHTA, CDR2 FQGNSA, per germline. The V gene end was trimmed by 5 bases and the J gene end by 0 bases; junction bases not matched to a gene: 4. This CDR3 has 15 amino acids. Turning to this clonotype: Its antigen is still unknown.

Sequenced material: blood. The J gene is TRBJ2-1, the V gene TRBV7-2; TRBD2 aligns across 7 bases. This receptor was identified in a human donor in good health. In DNA, the CDR3 is TGTGCCAGCAGCGTGCGGGGGTTCTCCTACAATGAGCAGTTCTTC. Its translation: CASSVRGFSYNEQFF.